A single sample gave rise to the 3 T cell receptor beta chains below, sequenced in a study of blood T cells in healthy people across ages (dated by TCRdb to between 2015 and 2016). The library was produced with 5' RACE. Sequencing was performed on an Illumina HiSeq 2500. A second roughly 6 to 11 cycle PCR used a sample-barcoded 5' primer and a J-beta primer mix. The raw public reads went through TCRdb reprocessing: fastp at Q25, MiXCR clone calling, in-frame beta chains kept. Under each unique CDR3 protein, matching rows form one entry showing the most common genes and DNA. The sample table records approximately 1,000,000 distinct CDR3 sequences; more than 30% of these occur just once. The top ten clones comprise roughly 13% of the sample. Sequenced: blood. The receptors stem from a young man in good health.

This clonotype was counted only a few times. V gene TRBV6-6 combines with J gene TRBJ1-6; TRBD1 is a possible D gene (5 bases). Trimming pared 7 bases from V and 9 bases from J, leaving 19 bases between. This CDR3 has 15 amino acids. The V gene's germline CDR1 is MNHNY and CDR2 SVGAGI (reference sequence). CDR3: CASILGQGLSSPLHF. CDR3 nucleotides: TGTGCCAGCATCCTAGGGCAGGGATTAAGTTCACCCCTCCACTTT.

The CDR3 reads CASSRKHRSSYNEQFF. The CDR3 DNA reads as TGTGCCAGCAGCCGAAAGCACCGCTCCTCCTACAATGAGCAGTTCTTC. V gene TRBV3-1 combines with J gene TRBJ2-1; no reliable D call. Per germline, CDR1 LGHDT and CDR2 YNNKEL (reference sequence). The CDR3 has 16 amino acids. V lost 4 bases and J 0 bases, leaving 13 bases between the germline ends.

J is TRBJ2-3 and V is TRBV20-1; the D is unclear. V was trimmed by 2 bases and J by 6 bases, leaving 21 bases between them. In germline, CDR1 is DFQATT, CDR2 SNEGSKA (reference sequence). CDR3 length equals 16 residues. Here the CDR3 DNA reads TGCAGTGCTAGATCAATTCACAGAAAGGGCCCGGATACGCAGTATTTT. It translates to CSARSIHRKGPDTQYF.